The rows below give T cell receptor beta chains drawn from one sample of a study of T cell clusters in autoimmune cytopenias. TCRdb re-called the multiplex PCR reads; one entry per CDR3 protein, DNA not given. The sample holds 6,500 to 8,500 distinct CDR3 sequences. The specimen sequenced was peripheral blood. These receptors originate from a human donor with an autoimmune cytopenia or autoimmune hepatitis (not recorded which). Each CDR3 is given with its conserved first and last residue. Each record gives: J gene, clone size, V gene, CDR3 protein. Expanded clones are given a class, and other clones once, few, many or no size at all.

>TRBJ2-2|NA|TRBV7-2
CASSLLSGGSTGELFF
>TRBJ1-5|NA|TRBV6-5
CASSPVTGGSNQPQHF
>TRBJ2-7|medium-sized|TRBV6-5
CASSTGGGSYEQYF
>TRBJ1-5|NA|TRBV27
CASSLGGQFQPQHF
>TRBJ1-5|NA|TRBV6-2/TRBV6-3
CASSYSGQFNQPQHF
>TRBJ2-2|NA|TRBV7-9
CASSLAPDLTGELFF
>TRBJ1-5|NA|TRBV27
CASRLEAISNQPQHF
>TRBJ2-1|NA|TRBV11-2
CASSLEFVSYNEQFF
>TRBJ2-2|medium-sized|TRBV12-3/TRBV12-4
CASRPLGGLAGTGELFF
>TRBJ1-2|NA|TRBV30
CAWSGTGSYGYTF
>TRBJ1-1|NA|TRBV6-2/TRBV6-3
CASSYSRGRAGRGEAFF
>TRBJ2-5|NA|TRBV7-9
CASTGQGEGETQYF
>TRBJ1-4|medium-sized|TRBV12-3/TRBV12-4
CASSSSGGIYEKLFF
>TRBJ2-7|medium-sized|TRBV27
CASSTQGNFYEQYF
>TRBJ1-1|NA|TRBV5-6
CASSALSGTDTEAFF
>TRBJ2-6|NA|TRBV20-1
CSARSTGTGANVLTF
>TRBJ1-6|NA|TRBV6-5
CASSYSRQGDNSPLHF
>TRBJ2-1|medium-sized|TRBV15
CATSRGGGSGGSYGEQFF
>TRBJ1-4|NA|TRBV12-3/TRBV12-4
CASSLVGGTAATNEKLFF
>TRBJ2-3|medium-sized|TRBV7-6
CASSLGPLYAQSTQYF
>TRBJ2-3|medium-sized|TRBV27
CASSLNSGGPDTQYF
>TRBJ1-1|NA|TRBV7-9
CASRQGQGTTEAFF
>TRBJ1-2|NA|TRBV7-2
CASRPKRGPYTF
>TRBJ1-5|NA|TRBV5-6
CASSTQGSNQPQHF
>TRBJ2-5|medium-sized|TRBV6-5
CASSYEYRDRGEETQYF
>TRBJ1-6|medium-sized|TRBV6-5
CASRWGSPYNSPLHF
>TRBJ1-2|medium-sized|TRBV19
CASSTLGGTANYGYTF
>TRBJ1-2|medium-sized|TRBV18
CASSPRTGNYGYTF
>TRBJ1-2|medium-sized|TRBV27
CASSSGLGGYTF
>TRBJ1-6|NA|TRBV11-1
CASSLGQGYRSPLHF
>TRBJ1-5|medium-sized|TRBV6-5
CASRDTGQGNQPQHF
>TRBJ1-1|NA|TRBV6-5
CASSGVTQTVGRYTEAFF
>TRBJ1-5|NA|TRBV11-2
CASSLEGRSNQPQHF
>TRBJ1-1|NA|TRBV18
CASSPAIMNTEAFF
>TRBJ2-7|NA|TRBV10-3
CAKRTENYEQYF
>TRBJ2-7|NA|TRBV30
CAWSPNAGTSYEQYF
>TRBJ2-5|NA|TRBV7-6
CASTPLPGETQYF
>TRBJ1-3|NA|TRBV5-1
CASSWGTLESVGNTIYF
>TRBJ1-2|medium-sized|TRBV18
CASSKTGEGYGYTF
>TRBJ1-1|NA|TRBV30
CAWSRMMVTGPTEAFF
>TRBJ2-7|NA|TRBV6-5
CAISDPDRGLLKNEQYF
>TRBJ1-5|NA|TRBV5-5
CASSLRTETNQPQHF
>TRBJ2-3|NA|TRBV12-3/TRBV12-4
CASSSTGQGPTDTQYF
>TRBJ1-3|large|TRBV29-1
CSVQGGNTIYF
>TRBJ1-2|NA|TRBV19
CASTLSDRPYGYTF
>TRBJ1-1|NA|TRBV10-3
CAISDPGRWNTEAFF
>TRBJ1-2|medium-sized|TRBV13
CASSSLTGSYGYTF
>TRBJ2-1|NA|TRBV30
CACLRDRPYNEQFF
>TRBJ2-1|NA|TRBV7-2
CASSLVPSSYNEQFF
>TRBJ2-3|NA|TRBV6-5
CAIRTGQIASTDTQYF
>TRBJ1-2|NA|TRBV6-1
CASSEAILAGLASRGYTF
>TRBJ1-2|NA|TRBV5-6
CASSFPANYGYTF
>TRBJ1-5|NA|TRBV12-3/TRBV12-4
CASSLASRGQPQHF
>TRBJ1-2|medium-sized|TRBV30
CAWSVLATGGSYGYTF
>TRBJ1-3|NA|TRBV12-3/TRBV12-4
CASDRGGSGNTIYF
>TRBJ2-7|NA|TRBV4-3
CASSLTLDYEQYF
>TRBJ2-1|NA|TRBV6-5
CARRGTGGFYNEQFF
>TRBJ1-2|medium-sized|TRBV12-3/TRBV12-4
CASSRGPYGYTF